Shown below are 13 T cell receptor beta chains from a single sample sequenced in a study of identical twins. Each CDR3 protein is one row after TCRdb ran MiXCR on the 5' RACE reads. The data show 200,000 to 250,000 distinct CDR3 sequences, less than 8% seen once. The data were also submitted as part of a second study, on yellow fever vaccine responses in identical twins.

Sequenced input: memory (CD45RO+) T cells sorted from blood. The receptors here all came from a woman younger than 30 in good health.

The table lists this clonotype with many counts. The chain carries TRBV29-1 and TRBJ2-1, with TRBD2 matching 12 bases. J lost 5 bases, V lost 7 bases, and 9 bases had no gene match. The germline CDR1 and CDR2 sequences are SQVTM and ANQGSEA. CDR3 size: 15 residues. CDR3 protein: CSATTSGGAHNEQFF. DNA of the CDR3: TGCAGCGCTACGACTAGCGGGGGAGCCCACAATGAGCAGTTCTTC.

Many counts were recorded for this clonotype. The chain links TRBV6-5 to TRBJ2-1; the match to TRBD2 covers 10 bases. Trimming at V came to 0 bases and at J to 3 bases, leaving 8 bases not matched to a gene. CDR1 is MNHEY, CDR2 SVGAGI, per germline. The CDR3 runs 18 residues. The CDR3 region is CASSYSGLAGVGYNEQFF. The CDR3 nucleotides read TGTGCCAGCAGTTACTCGGGGCTAGCGGGAGTTGGCTACAATGAGCAGTTCTTC.

Remarks on this clonotype: Relative to the germline gene, one junction end is altered; a read error may explain this. The genes are TRBV20-1 and TRBJ2-3; D is perhaps TRBD2 (6 bases). Germline V CDR1 and CDR2: DFQATT, SNEGSKA (reference sequence). The CDR3 spans 11 residues. CDR3 in DNA: TGCGGCTCAAGTGTGGAGGGCCCCCCCCTTTTT. Translated: CGSSVEGPPLF.

The chain is built from TRBV7-2 and TRBJ1-2; no definite D call. Germline lookup yields CDR1 SGHTA and CDR2 FQGNSA. This CDR3 contains 14 residues. V was pared by 0 bases and J by 5 bases, with 10 bases between. DNA for the CDR3: TGTGCCAGCAGCTTAGCTCGGGGAGGGTATGGCTACACCTTC. Amino acids: CASSLARGGYGYTF. The complete variable domain, with remaining parts taken from reference TRBV7-2 and TRBJ1-2, reads GAGVSQSPSNKVTEKGKDVELRCDPISGHTALYWYRQSLGQGLEFLIYFQGNSAPDKSGLPSDRFSAERTGGSVSTLTIQRTQQEDSAVYLCASSLARGGYGYTFGSGTRLTVV.

The chain carries TRBV3-1 and TRBJ2-7; D might be TRBD1 (6 bases). Germline V lookup: CDR1 LGHDT, CDR2 YNNKEL (reference sequence). V lost 2 bases, J lost 5 bases, and 25 bases lay in between. This CDR3 comprises 18 residues. In DNA, the CDR3 is TGTGCCAGCAGCCAAACGGGCAGGGGCAGGTATACGGGGAACGAGCAGTACTTC. Translating it yields CASSQTGRGRYTGNEQYF.

This rearrangement joins TRBV5-1 to TRBJ1-2; tentative D call: TRBD1 (6 bases). There are 14 residues in the CDR3. Trimming removed 4 bases at V and 8 bases at J, with 18 bases between. Looked up from germline, CDR1 is SGHRS and CDR2 is YFSETQ. The CDR3 here is CASSPGTGGSGYTF. The CDR3 DNA is TGCGCCAGCAGCCCCGGTACGGGGGGCTCGGGCTACACCTTC.

There are many counts of this clonotype. The V gene is TRBV20-1, the J gene TRBJ1-5, with 7 positions matching TRBD1. This CDR3 region has 16 residues. V lost 0 bases and J lost 0; bases outside the gene matches: 5. Germline CDR1 and CDR2: DFQATT and SNEGSKA (reference sequence). The CDR3 DNA sequence: TGCAGTGCTAGAGAGCGACAGGGACCTAGCAATCAGCCCCAGCATTTT. Its translation: CSARERQGPSNQPQHF.

The sample holds a few counts of this clonotype. The chain combines TRBV20-1 with TRBJ2-5; possibly TRBD1 or TRBD2 for D (5 bases each). Germline CDR1 is DFQATT and CDR2 is SNEGSKA (reference sequence). With 3 bases removed from V and 5 bases from J, the gap between germline ends came to 25 bases. The CDR3 length is 17 residues. In DNA, the CDR3 is TGCAGTGCTAGGGGTAGAACTCCGGGACCCTCGGAGGAGACCCAGTACTTC. Amino acids: CSARGRTPGPSEETQYF.

This clonotype appeared many times. The rearrangement joins TRBV20-1 to TRBJ1-4; D is undetermined. The CDR3 has 13 amino acids. V gave up 2 bases and J gave up 0 bases, with 4 bases separating them. CDR1 is DFQATT, CDR2 SNEGSKA, per germline (reference sequence). The DNA for the CDR3 is TGCAGTGCTAGACCTTCAACTAATGAAAAACTGTTTTTT. Translation: CSARPSTNEKLFF.

The chain couples TRBV6-5 to TRBJ2-2; TRBD2 agrees at 7 bases. V shed 4 bases, J shed 3 bases, and the junction held 14 bases outside the gene matches. Germline V gene lookup returns CDR1 MNHEY and CDR2 SVGAGI. There are 18 residues in the CDR3. Here the CDR3 reads CASSFDLLTSSYTGELFF. The CDR3 DNA follows: TGTGCCAGCAGTTTCGACCTTTTGACTAGCTCCTACACCGGGGAGCTGTTTTTT.

This clonotype has only a few counts. The genes are TRBV7-8 and TRBJ2-2, with TRBD2 matching over 14 bases. CDR1 SGHVS and CDR2 FQNEAQ come from the germline V gene. J was trimmed by 4 bases and V by 5 bases; bases with no gene match: 3. CDR3 length: 16 amino acids. CDR3 region: CASSKGLAGGTGELFF. The CDR3 nucleotides read TGTGCCAGCAGCAAAGGACTAGCGGGAGGCACCGGGGAGCTGTTTTTT. Supplemented by reference TRBV7-8 and TRBJ2-2, the full variable domain reads GAGVSQSPRYKVAKRGQDVALRCDPISGHVSLFWYQQALGQGPEFLTYFQNEAQLDKSGLPSDRFFAERPEGSVSTLKIQRTQQEDSAVYLCASSKGLAGGTGELFFGEGSRLTVL.

The chain recombines TRBV20-1 with TRBJ2-7; D uncertain. Germline V gene data show CDR1 as DFQATT and CDR2 as SNEGSKA (reference sequence). CDR3 length: 11 amino acids. CDR3 sequence reads: CRPSTWDEQYF. CDR3 coding DNA: TGCAGGCCTAGTACTTGGGATGAGCAGTACTTC.

This clonotype occurred many times. The chain joins TRBV12-3 or TRBV12-4 to TRBJ2-3, with 9 bases matching TRBD2. Trimming cost V 7 bases and J 3 bases; bases outside gene matches: 8. The CDR3 totals 15 residues. CDR3 region: CASTLDLAGTDTQYF. CDR3 nucleotide sequence: TGTGCCAGCACTCTGGATCTAGCGGGGACAGATACGCAGTATTTT.